Following are 16 T cell receptor beta chains from one sample sequenced in a study of molecular identifiers for immune sequencing clone quantification. MiXCR was run by TCRdb on the PCR reads, yielding one entry per CDR3 protein. This sample has about 320,000 distinct CDR3 sequences, with around a fifth found just once. The sequenced sample consisted of naive CD8+ T cells from blood, with Jurkat cell RNA spiked in. Specified subset: FACS-sorted CD8+CD4-CCR7+CD45RA+ naive T cells. These TCRs come from a human donor in good health. Some libraries in this study had Jurkat cell RNA spiked in.

This clonotype was counted at least ten times. The gene calls are TRBV7-9 and TRBJ1-1; D ambiguous. V lost 6 bases, J lost 0 bases, and 11 bases lay in between. The germline V gene has CDR1 SEHNR and CDR2 FQNEAQ (reference sequence). The CDR3 consists of 14 residues. The chain's CDR3 is CASSHEIVNTEAFF. Written as DNA, the CDR3 is TGTGCCAGCAGTCACGAAATCGTGAACACTGAAGCTTTCTTT.

This clonotype was seen at least ten times. This chain joins TRBV7-6 and TRBJ1-1, with 8 positions matching TRBD1. CDR1 is SGHVS, CDR2 FNYEAQ, per germline. J gave up 4 bases and V 5 bases, and 3 bases lay outside the gene matches. The CDR3 has 13 residues. CDR3 nucleotides: TGTGCCAGCAGCGGACAGGGCGGCACTGAAGCTTTCTTT. Translating gives CASSGQGGTEAFF.

This clonotype was observed at least ten times. V usage is TRBV7-8 and J usage is TRBJ1-4, with D hard to call. This CDR3 is built from 17 residues. Germline loops: CDR1 SGHVS, CDR2 FQNEAQ. Trimming took 3 bases from V and 3 from J, leaving 17 bases between them. CDR3 in amino acids: CASSFVGLGLANEKLFF. CDR3 in DNA: TGTGCCAGCAGCTTTGTCGGTCTAGGATTGGCTAATGAAAAACTGTTTTTT.

The table lists this clonotype with a count of one. This may stem from a read error, because a much larger clone lies one nucleotide away. V is TRBV19 and J is TRBJ2-3; D gene unclear. The CDR3 has 12 residues. The V end was cut by 3 bases, the J end by 6 bases, with 7 bases between. Germline V gene data show CDR1 as LNHDA and CDR2 as SQIVND (reference sequence). CDR3 sequence reads: CASSMLGDTQYF. The CDR3 DNA reads as TGTGCCAGTAGTATGTTGGGTGATACGCAGTATTTT.

On this clonotype: This may be a read error, as it is one base from a much larger clone. V and J are TRBV14 and TRBJ1-6; TRBD1 matches 7 bases. The CDR3 is 14 residues long. The V gene end was trimmed by 3 bases and the J gene end by 9 bases; junction bases not matched to a gene: 5. CDR1 is SGHDN, CDR2 FVKESK, per germline. The CDR3, as DNA: TGTGCCAGCAGCCAGACAGGGATCAGTTCACCCCTCCACTTT. This sequence encodes CASSQTGISSPLHF.

As to this clonotype: A much larger clone differs from this one at a single base, so this may be a read error. The rearrangement joins TRBV7-3 to TRBJ1-5; D not resolved. The V and J ends lost 1 base and 1 base respectively, with 8 bases between them. The CDR3 extends over 15 amino acids. Germline CDR1 and CDR2: SGHTA and FQGTGA. The CDR3 region is CASSLNAGSNQPQHF. Here the CDR3 DNA reads TGTGCCAGCAGCTTAAACGCTGGGAGCAATCAGCCCCAGCATTTT.

The table lists this clonotype with many counts. This chain connects TRBV13 to TRBJ1-4, with a weak D call TRBD1 (6 bases). The germline V gene encodes CDR1 PRHDT and CDR2 FYEKMQ (reference sequence). The germline V and J ends were trimmed by 5 bases and 3 bases, with 13 bases remaining between them. The CDR3 sequence is 15 residues long. CDR3 bases: TGTGCCAGCAGCATCAACAGGGCAGCTAATGAAAAACTGTTTTTT. It translates to CASSINRAANEKLFF.

This clonotype has just one count. A single base separates this from a much larger clone, so it may be a read error. The rearrangement links TRBV12-3 or TRBV12-4 to TRBJ2-7, with a tentative D call TRBD2 (5 bases). The CDR3 loop spans 13 amino acids. V lost 2 bases and J 6 bases, leaving 11 bases between the germline ends. The CDR3 DNA is TGTGCCAGCAGTTTAAGACTACTGGGCGAGCAGTACTTC. This encodes CASSLRLLGEQYF.

This rearrangement joins TRBV11-2 to TRBJ2-1; 11 bases match TRBD1. Trimming at V came to 1 base and at J to 13 bases, leaving 0 bases not matched to a gene. CDR1 is SGHAT, CDR2 FQNNGV, per germline. This CDR3 has 12 residues. CDR3 nucleotide sequence: TGTGCCAGCAGCTTAGGGACAGGGGGCCAGTTCTTC. Translating it yields CASSLGTGGQFF.

This clonotype was detected ten times or more. The chain uses TRBV6-1 and TRBJ2-7; D not certain. The ends were cut back, 2 bases at V and 0 bases at J, with 11 bases in the middle. CDR3 length equals 15 residues. In germline, CDR1 is MNHNS, CDR2 SASEGT. The CDR3 here is CASSESYTYSYEQYF. The CDR3 bases are TGTGCCAGCAGTGAAAGTTACACTTACTCCTACGAGCAGTACTTC.

With regard to this clonotype: With a much larger clone just one base away, this may be a read error. The chain employs TRBV20-1 and TRBJ2-7, with a possible D match to TRBD1 (7 bases). The V gene's germline CDR1 is DFQATT and CDR2 SNEGSKA (reference sequence). The CDR3 has 14 amino acids. The CDR3 nucleotides read TGCAGTGCTGCCCCGCGGGACAGTCCCTACGTGCAGTACTTC. Its protein is CSAAPRDSPYVQYF.

In this sample, this clonotype turned up many times. V and J are TRBV12-3 or TRBV12-4 and TRBJ2-1, with 12 positions matching TRBD2. V was clipped by 1 base and J by 4 bases; unmatched bases: 2. CDR3 length equals 16 residues. The CDR3 DNA reads TGTGCCAGCAGTTTAGGGACTAGCGGGAAGTACAATGAGCAGTTCTTC. Translated: CASSLGTSGKYNEQFF.

This clonotype has a handful of counts. J is TRBJ2-7 and V is TRBV4-1, with 9 bases fitting TRBD2. The CDR3 has 15 residues. The junction had 5 bases not matched to a gene; V was cut back by 0 bases and J by 5 bases. CDR1 is MGHRA, CDR2 YSYEKL, per germline. The CDR3 DNA follows: TGCGCCAGCAGCCAAGAAGGGGCTAGCGGGAACGAGCAGTACTTC. Translation gives CASSQEGASGNEQYF.

Points on this clonotype: The CDR3 end shows no conserved phenylalanine or tryptophan, and so a read error is likely. CDR3 sequence reads: CSARPGLAGGPGSYEQYS. As DNA, the CDR3 is TGCAGTGCACGACCCGGACTAGCGGGAGGGCCCGGCTCCTACGAGCAGTACTCC. The chain has TRBV20-1 and TRBJ2-7; 15 nucleotides agree with TRBD2. CDR1 is DFQATT, CDR2 SNEGSKA, per germline (reference sequence). Losses at the gene ends were 6 bases for V and 0 bases for J; bases not matched to a gene: 12. The CDR3 loop spans 18 amino acids.

The chain has TRBV30 and TRBJ2-7, with 8 bases identical to TRBD1. Trimming at V came to 3 bases and at J to 1 base, leaving 11 bases not matched to a gene. Per the germline V gene, CDR1 is GTSNPN and CDR2 is SVGIG (reference sequence). This CDR3 region has 16 residues. CDR3 coding DNA: TGTGCCTGGAGGGACTCGAGGACAGGGATATCCTACGAGCAGTACTTC. Translated, it gives CAWRDSRTGISYEQYF. The full variable domain, in which reference TRBV30 and TRBJ2-7 provide the parts outside the CDR3, is SQTIHQWPATLVQPVGSPLSLECTVEGTSNPNLYWYRQAAGRGLQLLFYSVGIGQISSEVPQNLSASRPQDRQFILSSKKLLLSDSGFYLCAWRDSRTGISYEQYFGPGTRLTVT.

This clonotype was detected only a few times. This chain connects TRBV4-3 to TRBJ2-3; TRBD2 matches 8 bases. J lost 4 bases, V lost 4 bases, and 4 bases had no gene match. The CDR3 consists of 14 residues. Looked up from germline, CDR1 is LGHNA and CDR2 is YSLEER. The CDR3 here is CASSPGGGSDTQYF. In nucleotides, the CDR3 is TGCGCCAGCAGCCCGGGAGGGGGATCAGATACGCAGTATTTT.